This is a list of T cell receptor beta chains from one sample in a study of T cells in Graves' hyperthyroidism and ophthalmopathy. A single record per CDR3 protein comes from TCRdb applying MiXCR to the multiplex PCR reads. The sample has 350,000 to 500,000 distinct CDR3 sequences; approximately 14% are singletons. Sequencing was performed on blood. The receptor source for this set is a woman between 18 and 29 years old with Graves' hyperthyroidism. CDR3s include the opening cysteine and the closing phenylalanine or tryptophan. The D gene is left open where the match is weak. A row's size may be missing; if present it is once, few, many or a size class.

V gene	D gene	clone size	J gene	CDR3 DNA	CDR3 protein
TRBV29-1	-	many	TRBJ1-1	TGCAGTGCTCCGGGGATGAACACTGAAGCTTTCTTT	CSAPGMNTEAFF
TRBV20-1	TRBD2	many	TRBJ2-1	TGCAGTGCCGATGGGACTAGCGGGAGCTCCTACAATGAGCAGTTCTTC	CSADGTSGSSYNEQFF
TRBV7-9	-	-	TRBJ2-5	TGTGCCAGCAGCTTAGATCCATCTGGTATGGAGACCCAGTACTTC	CASSLDPSGMETQYF
TRBV3-1	-	many	TRBJ2-3	TGTGCCAGCAGTTCGGCCGGGGAGAGGGGAGATACGCAGTATTTT	CASSSAGERGDTQYF
TRBV7-2	TRBD1	many	TRBJ1-2	TGTGCCAGCAGCTCAAGATTGACAGGGTCGGGTGGCTACACCTTC	CASSSRLTGSGGYTF
TRBV11-2	-	many	TRBJ2-1	TGTGCCAGCAGCTTATTAAACAATGAGCAGTTCTTC	CASSLLNNEQFF
TRBV28	-	many	TRBJ1-2	TGTGCCAGCAGTTTTAGGTGGGGGGATGGCTACACCTTC	CASSFRWGDGYTF
TRBV7-2	-	many	TRBJ2-1	TGTGCCAGCAGAAACAGTGGGGGCGGGGCATACAATGAGCAGTTCTTC	CASRNSGGGAYNEQFF
TRBV12-3/TRBV12-4	-	many	TRBJ1-2	TGTGCCAGCAGTTCCGGGGCTGGAGGTGGCTACACCTTC	CASSSGAGGGYTF
TRBV28	-	many	TRBJ1-5	TGTGCCAGCAAAACGGCTAGGGGAATCAATCAGCCCCAGCATTTT	CASKTARGINQPQHF
TRBV7-2	-	many	TRBJ2-7	TGTGCCAGCAGCTTAGCGCAGGTTGGCGAGCAGTACTTC	CASSLAQVGEQYF
TRBV7-8	TRBD2	many	TRBJ2-7	TGTGCCAGCAGCGTCGGGACTAGCATGTACGAGCAGTACTTC	CASSVGTSMYEQYF
TRBV5-1	-	many	TRBJ1-2	TGCGCCAGCAGCTTGACGGGGGATTCTGGCTACACCTTC	CASSLTGDSGYTF
TRBV20-1	-	many	TRBJ2-3	TGCAGTGCTAGTGAGGGAGGCACAGATACGCAGTATTTT	CSASEGGTDTQYF
TRBV28	-	-	TRBJ1-6	TGTGCCAGCGGAAACAGGCAATATAATTCACCCCTCCACTTT	CASGNRQYNSPLHF
TRBV4-1	TRBD1	few	TRBJ2-3	TGCGCCAGCAGCCAAACCGGGACAGGGTCGGATACGCAGTATTTT	CASSQTGTGSDTQYF
TRBV10-3	-	many	TRBJ1-1	TGTGCCATCAGTGAGGGGAACGTGAACACTGAAGCTTTCTTT	CAISEGNVNTEAFF
TRBV30	-	-	TRBJ1-6	TGTGCCTGTTCCGAGGGTGATGCTTCACCCCTCCACTTT	CACSEGDASPLHF
TRBV20-1	TRBD1	-	TRBJ1-2	TGCAGTGCTAGAACAGGGGATGGCGGCTATGGCTACACCTTC	CSARTGDGGYGYTF
TRBV12-3/TRBV12-4	-	-	TRBJ2-5	TGTGCCAGCAGCGGACTCGATTACGAGACCCAGTACTTC	CASSGLDYETQYF
TRBV12-3/TRBV12-4	TRBD1	many	TRBJ2-2	TGTGCCAGCAGCCTCTCCGGGACAGCCTTCACCGGGGAGCTGTTTTTT	CASSLSGTAFTGELFF
TRBV10-3	TRBD1	-	TRBJ1-2	TGTGCCTTCAGTGCAGGGACAGGGGAGGAATATGGCTACACCTTC	CAFSAGTGEEYGYTF